These 24 T cell receptor beta chains share one sample of origin, sequenced in a study of T cell responses to AZD1222 COVID-19 vaccine (dated by TCRdb to the early 2020s). The library came from the immunoSEQ multiplex PCR assay. TCRdb holds this immuneACCESS table with in-frame rearrangements only. Some clones are missing; in checked studies, unresolved V genes explain under half, and the rest has no known cause. This sample holds about 180,000 clones; roughly 91% were observed only once. Around 0.96% of the sample comes from the top ten. This sample's time point label indicates: about 28 days (+/-7) after the second vaccine dose. The meaning of the sample's treatment or condition label: meningococcal conjugate vaccine given as trial control. This specimen was peripheral blood, taken 28 days after the second dose of the MenACWY control vaccine. The receptors derive from an adult who received the MenACWY meningococcal vaccine as a control.

The chain links TRBV30 to TRBJ2-2; 7 positions agree with TRBD1. The CDR3 runs 13 residues. CDR1 GTSNPN and CDR2 SVGIG come from the germline V gene (reference sequence). V shed 1 base and J 6 bases; nucleotides not matched to a gene: 2. CDR3 protein: CAWSEQGSGELFF. As DNA, the CDR3 is TGTGCCTGGAGTGAACAGGGGTCCGGGGAGCTGTTTTTT.

The rearrangement uses TRBV15 and TRBJ2-2; 9 bases map to TRBD1. The CDR3 is made up of 15 amino acids. V shed 7 bases, J shed 5 bases, and the junction held 8 bases outside the gene matches. Germline lookup yields CDR1 LNHNV and CDR2 YYDKDF (reference sequence). The CDR3 reads CATTPDRGRTGELFF. The CDR3 DNA is TGTGCCACCACCCCGGACAGGGGCAGAACCGGGGAGCTGTTTTTT.

V and J are TRBV3-1 (or the pseudogene TRBV3-2) and TRBJ2-5; D perhaps matches TRBD2 (6 bases). CDR3 length equals 11 residues. CDR1 is LGHDT and CDR2 is YNNKEL in the germline V gene (reference sequence). The germline V and J ends were trimmed by 1 base and 10 bases, with 7 bases remaining between them. The CDR3 reads CASSQGEVQYF. The CDR3 DNA sequence: TGTGCCAGCAGCCAAGGGGAGGTCCAGTACTTC.

This clone was observed a few times. The chain joins TRBV3-1 (or the pseudogene TRBV3-2) to TRBJ2-2, with D perhaps matching TRBD1 (6 bases). CDR1 is LGHDT, CDR2 YNNKEL, per germline (reference sequence). V was clipped by 3 bases and J by 5 bases, with 10 bases between them. The CDR3 runs to 14 residues. This CDR3 is CASSHLQGTGELFF. In DNA, the CDR3 is TGTGCCAGCAGCCACCTACAGGGTACCGGGGAGCTGTTTTTT.

The sample holds one count of this clone. This sequence joins TRBV19 and TRBJ1-1; D unresolved. Germline-derived CDR1 and CDR2 are LNHDA and SQIVND (reference sequence). Trimming stripped 5 bases from V and 1 base from J, with 14 bases between. The CDR3 runs to 15 residues. CDR3 region: CASSERGSRNTEAFF. The CDR3 bases are TGTGCCAGTAGTGAGAGAGGATCGAGGAACACTGAAGCTTTCTTT.

J is TRBJ1-1 and V is TRBV6-5, with D perhaps matching TRBD1 (5 bases). The CDR3 loop spans 15 amino acids. The germline V gene has CDR1 MNHEY and CDR2 SVGAGI. The V and J ends lost 0 bases and 3 bases respectively, with 11 bases between them. CDR3 DNA: TGTGCCAGCAGTTACTCGAGGGGCGGTTACACTGAAGCTTTCTTT. Its translation: CASSYSRGGYTEAFF.

The rearrangement links TRBV19 to TRBJ1-1, with D tentatively TRBD1 (5 bases). V was cut by 8 bases and J by 7 bases, with 23 bases left in between. The CDR3 covers 15 residues. The germline CDR1 and CDR2 sequences are LNHDA and SQIVND (reference sequence). In DNA form, the CDR3 reads TGTGCCAGTGGGGCGATCGGGACGGCGAACCATGAAGCTTTCTTT. As protein: CASGAIGTANHEAFF.

The gene calls are TRBV14 and TRBJ2-7; D ambiguous. The CDR3 extends over 13 amino acids. Trimming stripped 5 bases from V and 2 bases from J, with 10 bases between. Germline V gene data show CDR1 as SGHDN and CDR2 as FVKESK. CDR3 DNA: TGTGCCAGCAGCGCAACAGCCCCCTACGAGCAGTACTTC. This codes for CASSATAPYEQYF.

This clone was detected only a few times. The J gene is TRBJ1-3, the V gene TRBV9; 7 bases map to TRBD1. Germline V gives CDR1 SGDLS, CDR2 YYNGEE. Trimming at V came to 0 bases and at J to 4 bases, leaving 1 base not matched to a gene. This CDR3 has 14 residues. The CDR3 DNA reads as TGTGCCAGCAGCGTAGCGGGACAGGGAAACACCATATATTTT. Its protein is CASSVAGQGNTIYF.

The chain employs TRBV7-2 and TRBJ1-3; 7 bases align to TRBD1. Germline V gives CDR1 SGHTA, CDR2 FQGNSA. J lost 0 bases, V lost 6 bases, and 8 bases had no gene match. The CDR3 has 16 amino acids. The CDR3 DNA reads as TGTGCCAGCAGTAACAGAGGGGGCTTCTCTGGAAACACCATATATTTT. It specifies CASSNRGGFSGNTIYF.

The chain uses TRBV3-1 (or the pseudogene TRBV3-2) and TRBJ1-2; no clear D. The CDR3 runs to 12 residues. Germline V gene data show CDR1 as LGHDT and CDR2 as YNNKEL (reference sequence). V dropped 1 base and J dropped 6 bases, with 6 bases sitting between them. The CDR3 reads CASSQVKNGYTF. Here the CDR3 DNA reads TGTGCCAGCAGCCAAGTAAAAAATGGCTACACCTTC.

This clone appeared once. The V call is TRBV3-1 (or the pseudogene TRBV3-2), the J call TRBJ1-4, with TRBD1 matching over 7 bases. V lost 3 bases, J lost 7 bases, and 14 bases stayed unmatched. The CDR3 runs 17 residues. The V gene's germline CDR1 is LGHDT and CDR2 YNNKEL (reference sequence). CDR3 nucleotide sequence: TGTGCCAGCAGCCAGAGTCCAGGACAGGAAGAGGGTGAAAAACTGTTTTTT. Translating gives CASSQSPGQEEGEKLFF.

This chain links TRBV7-9 with TRBJ1-4; 8 nucleotides agree with TRBD1. The CDR3 has 14 residues. The germline V gene encodes CDR1 SEHNR and CDR2 FQNEAQ (reference sequence). V was clipped by 1 base and J by 9 bases; unmatched bases: 4. CDR3 protein: CASSLGQGMKKLFF. CDR3 nucleotides: TGTGCCAGCAGCTTAGGACAGGGGATGAAAAAACTGTTTTTT.

This chain connects TRBV7-2 to TRBJ1-6; tentatively, D is TRBD1 (6 bases). Germline V gives CDR1 SGHTA, CDR2 FQGNSA. The V end lost 2 bases, the J end lost 9 bases, and 11 bases lay between the germline ends. The CDR3 has 14 residues. The CDR3 region has the DNA TGTGCCAGCAGCTTAAGCCAGGGGAGTTCACCCCTCCACTTT. Protein product: CASSLSQGSSPLHF.

The gene calls are TRBV9 and TRBJ1-1; the D gene is possibly TRBD1 (5 bases). The V end was cut by 0 bases, the J end by 5 bases, with 17 bases between. The CDR3 runs 16 residues. Germline assignment: CDR1 SGDLS and CDR2 YYNGEE. The CDR3 DNA follows: TGTGCCAGCAGCGTAGGGGCAGGGCGGACGGATACTGAAGCTTTCTTT. This gives the protein CASSVGAGRTDTEAFF.

The genes are TRBV2 and TRBJ2-7, with no clear D. V was cut by 8 bases and J by 6 bases, with 23 bases left in between. Germline assignment: CDR1 SNHLY and CDR2 FYNNEI. The CDR3 loop spans 15 amino acids. CDR3 sequence: CASGRWAAVSGEQYF. DNA of the CDR3: TGTGCCAGCGGACGGTGGGCAGCCGTGTCGGGCGAGCAGTACTTC.

There are a few counts of this clone. V is TRBV6-5 and J is TRBJ1-3; TRBD1 might be the D (6 bases). This CDR3 has 14 amino acids. Germline V gene data show CDR1 as MNHEY and CDR2 as SVGAGI. Trimming cost V 7 bases and J 1 base, with 11 bases left between them. DNA of the CDR3: TGTGCCAGCACCACAGGGATATCTGGAAACACCATATATTTT. Translating gives CASTTGISGNTIYF.

The chain joins TRBV27 to TRBJ1-2, with D unresolved. CDR3 size: 13 residues. CDR1 is MNHEY and CDR2 is SMNVEV in the germline V gene (reference sequence). V was pared by 5 bases and J by 6 bases, with 13 bases between. CDR3 sequence (DNA): TGTGCCAGCAGTCGTAACGGAGCGCATGGCTACACCTTC. Residues: CASSRNGAHGYTF.

This clone was recorded once. V usage is TRBV2 and J usage is TRBJ2-2; 7 bases are shared with TRBD1. The V gene's germline CDR1 is SNHLY and CDR2 FYNNEI. J lost 2 bases, V lost 6 bases, and 6 bases had no gene match. The CDR3 contains 15 residues. DNA for the CDR3: TGTGCCAGCAGGGATAGACAGGGTAACACCGGGGAGCTGTTTTTT. Translated: CASRDRQGNTGELFF.

The gene calls are TRBV4-2 and TRBJ2-3; TRBD1 or TRBD2 may be the D gene (6 bases each). In germline, CDR1 is LGHNA, CDR2 YNFKEQ. Trimming left V 0 bases short and J 4 bases short, with 14 bases between. CDR3 length: 16 residues. CDR3 sequence (DNA): TGTGCCAGCAGCCAAGATCAGACGGGGGCGGCAGATACGCAGTATTTT. Translating gives CASSQDQTGAADTQYF.

This clone was observed a few times. The rearrangement links TRBV5-4 to TRBJ2-3, with TRBD1 matching over 10 bases. Germline V gene lookup returns CDR1 SGHNT and CDR2 YYREEE (reference sequence). Germline trimming cut 4 bases from V and 4 bases from J; bases unmatched to any gene: 6. The CDR3 spans 15 residues. The CDR3 sequence: CASSQGQGRADTQYF. DNA for the CDR3: TGTGCCAGCAGCCAGGGACAGGGGAGGGCAGATACGCAGTATTTT.

The chain combines TRBV3-1 (or the pseudogene TRBV3-2) with TRBJ2-7; 8 nucleotides align to TRBD1. The germline V gene has CDR1 LGHDT and CDR2 YNNKEL (reference sequence). V was pared by 5 bases and J by 5 bases, with 2 bases of the junction left unmatched. This CDR3 has 12 amino acids. CDR3 nucleotide sequence: TGTGCCAGCAGCGAGACAGGGGACGAGCAGTACTTC. Encoded protein: CASSETGDEQYF.

The chain employs TRBV11-3 and TRBJ2-1; D gene uncertain. This CDR3 has 13 residues. Per germline, CDR1 SGHNT and CDR2 YENEEA. Trimming stripped 3 bases from V and 2 bases from J, with 5 bases between. CDR3 bases: TGTGCCAGCAGCTTTGGTACCTACAATGAGCAGTTCTTC. The encoded protein is CASSFGTYNEQFF.

The V call is TRBV6-5, the J call TRBJ2-7; a weak D match, TRBD1 (5 bases). Germline V gene sequence: CDR1 MNHEY, CDR2 SVGAGI. V lost 0 bases, J lost 0 bases, and 6 bases lay in between. The CDR3 length is 14 residues. This CDR3 is CASSYSGLSYEQYF. CDR3 nucleotide sequence: TGTGCCAGCAGTTACTCGGGGCTCTCCTACGAGCAGTACTTC.